A single T cell receptor beta chain is shown here with its context. In the original analysis: Reference gene primer amplification yielded estimated nucleated cell counts. Assay used: immunoSEQ multiplex PCR; TCRdb lists only in-frame clones, some missing. V, J and clone size are taken as reported in that table, and D and trimming were inferred from the DNA itself. The sample holds 25,000 to 35,000 clones, 75% to 90% seen once. The CDR3 contains 15 residues. V was pared by 2 bases and J by 7 bases, with 4 bases of the junction left unmatched. CDR1 KGHSH and CDR2 LQKENI come from the germline V gene. This record comes from a study of blood T cell repertoires in COVID-19. Overall study context: The study drew acute and convalescent COVID-19 samples from the United States, Italy and Spain. T cells, B-cell-depleted T cells, or PBMCs provided the cDNA or gDNA that served as material.

V is TRBV18 and J is TRBJ2-1; 11 bases fit TRBD2. This receptor was identified in a human donor in a cohort sampled during active COVID-19. Sequenced material: peripheral blood. This CDR3 is CASSPGSGRVNEQFF. The DNA of the CDR3 is TGTGCCAGCTCACCAGGTAGCGGGAGGGTAAATGAGCAGTTCTTC. Looking up the rest from reference TRBV18 and TRBJ2-1 gives the full variable domain: NAGVMQNPRHLVRRRGQEARLRCSPMKGHSHVYWYRQLPEEGLKFMVYLQKENIIDESGMPKERFSAEFPKEGPSILRIQQVVRGDSAAYFCASSPGSGRVNEQFFGPGTRLTVL.